This entry describes one TCR beta chain. Antigen unknown. The source of the sample is a study of T cell responses to AZD1222 COVID-19 vaccine. General study points: Following two doses of AZD1222, Spike-specific TCR breadth and depth rose.

Germline CDR1 and CDR2: SGDLS and YYNGEE. This CDR3 comprises 14 residues. Trimming at V came to 3 bases and at J to 7 bases, leaving 3 bases not matched to a gene. Some clones are missing from TCRdb's copy, which holds only in-frame ones; the method was immunoSEQ multiplex PCR. The data contain around 65,000 clones, roughly three quarters of them singletons. The clonotype comes from an adult in good health. The chain uses TRBV9 and TRBJ1-5; 11 positions agree with TRBD1. The input for sequencing was peripheral blood, taken on day 0 of AZD1222 vaccination. The chain's CDR3 is CASSAGTGGQPQHF. In nucleotides, the CDR3 is TGTGCCAGCAGCGCAGGGACAGGGGGGCAGCCCCAGCATTTT.